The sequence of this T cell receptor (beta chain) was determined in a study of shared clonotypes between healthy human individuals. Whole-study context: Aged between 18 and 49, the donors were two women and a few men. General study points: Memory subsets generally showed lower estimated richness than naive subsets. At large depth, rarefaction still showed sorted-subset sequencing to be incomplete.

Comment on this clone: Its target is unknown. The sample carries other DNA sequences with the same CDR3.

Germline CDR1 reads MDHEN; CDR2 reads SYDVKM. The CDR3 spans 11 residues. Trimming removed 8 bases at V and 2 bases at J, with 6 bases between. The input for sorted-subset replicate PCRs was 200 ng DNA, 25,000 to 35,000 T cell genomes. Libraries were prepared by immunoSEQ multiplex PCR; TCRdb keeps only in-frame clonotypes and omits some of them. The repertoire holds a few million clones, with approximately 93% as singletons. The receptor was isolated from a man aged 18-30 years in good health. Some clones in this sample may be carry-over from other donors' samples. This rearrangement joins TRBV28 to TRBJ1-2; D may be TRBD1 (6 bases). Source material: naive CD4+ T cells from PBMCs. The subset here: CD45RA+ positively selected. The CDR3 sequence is CASGTNYGYTF. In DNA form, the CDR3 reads TGTGCCAGCGGGACAAACTATGGCTACACCTTC.